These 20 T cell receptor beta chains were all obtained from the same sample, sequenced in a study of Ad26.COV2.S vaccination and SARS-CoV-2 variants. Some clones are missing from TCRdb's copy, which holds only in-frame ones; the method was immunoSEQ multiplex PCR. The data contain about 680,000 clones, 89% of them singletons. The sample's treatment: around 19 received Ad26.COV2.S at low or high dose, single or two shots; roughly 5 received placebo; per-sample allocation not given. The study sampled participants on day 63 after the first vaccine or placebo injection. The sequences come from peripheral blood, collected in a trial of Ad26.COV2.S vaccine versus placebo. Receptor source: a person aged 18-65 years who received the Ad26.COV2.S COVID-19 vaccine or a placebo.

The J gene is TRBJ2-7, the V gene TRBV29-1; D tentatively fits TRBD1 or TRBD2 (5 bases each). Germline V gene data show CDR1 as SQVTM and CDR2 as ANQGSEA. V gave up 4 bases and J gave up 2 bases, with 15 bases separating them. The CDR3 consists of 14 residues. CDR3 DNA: TGCAGCGTTGCCCCTCCGGGGCAACCCTACGAGCAGTACTTC. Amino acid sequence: CSVAPPGQPYEQYF.

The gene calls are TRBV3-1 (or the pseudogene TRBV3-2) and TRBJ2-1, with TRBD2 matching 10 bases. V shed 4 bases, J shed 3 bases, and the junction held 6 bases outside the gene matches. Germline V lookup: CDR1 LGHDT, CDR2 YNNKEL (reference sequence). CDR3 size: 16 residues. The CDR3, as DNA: TGTGCCAGCAGCCCCGGAACTAGCGGGGACTACAATGAGCAGTTCTTC. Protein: CASSPGTSGDYNEQFF.

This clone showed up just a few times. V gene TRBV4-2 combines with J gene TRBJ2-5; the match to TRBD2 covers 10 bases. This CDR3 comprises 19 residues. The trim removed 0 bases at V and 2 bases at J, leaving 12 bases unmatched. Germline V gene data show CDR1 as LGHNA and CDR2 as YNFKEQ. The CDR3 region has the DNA TGTGCCAGCAGCCAAGATCATGGAGTAGCGGGGGGCCTACAAGAGACCCAGTACTTC. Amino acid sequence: CASSQDHGVAGGLQETQYF.

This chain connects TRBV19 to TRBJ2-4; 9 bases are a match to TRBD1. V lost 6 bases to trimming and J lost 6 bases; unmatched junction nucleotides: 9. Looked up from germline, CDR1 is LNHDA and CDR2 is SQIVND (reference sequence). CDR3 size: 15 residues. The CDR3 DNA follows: TGTGCCAGTAGCCCTCTACAGGGGGCGGGAAACATTCAGTACTTC. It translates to CASSPLQGAGNIQYF.

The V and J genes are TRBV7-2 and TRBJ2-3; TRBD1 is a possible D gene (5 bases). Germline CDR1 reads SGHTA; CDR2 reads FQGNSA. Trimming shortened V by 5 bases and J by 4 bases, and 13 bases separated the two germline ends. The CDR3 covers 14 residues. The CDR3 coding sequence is TGTGCCAGCAGCCCGACAGATATTGCAGATACGCAGTATTTT. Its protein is CASSPTDIADTQYF. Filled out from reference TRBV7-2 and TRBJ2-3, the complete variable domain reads GAGVSQSPSNKVTEKGKDVELRCDPISGHTALYWYRQSLGQGLEFLIYFQGNSAPDKSGLPSDRFSAERTGGSVSTLTIQRTQQEDSAVYLCASSPTDIADTQYFGPGTRLTVL.

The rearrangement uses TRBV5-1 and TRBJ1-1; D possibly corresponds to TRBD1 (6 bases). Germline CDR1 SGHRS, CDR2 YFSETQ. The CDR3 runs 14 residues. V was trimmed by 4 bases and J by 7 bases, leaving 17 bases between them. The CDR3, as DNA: TGCGCCAGCAGCCCACAGGGTATTACGGGTGAAGCTTTCTTT. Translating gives CASSPQGITGEAFF.

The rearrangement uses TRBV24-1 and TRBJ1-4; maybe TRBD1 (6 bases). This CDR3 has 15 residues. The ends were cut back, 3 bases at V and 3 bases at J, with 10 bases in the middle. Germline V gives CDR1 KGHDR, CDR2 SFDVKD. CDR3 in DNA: TGTGCCACCAGTGATACGGGGGGCCCTAATGAAAAACTGTTTTTT. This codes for CATSDTGGPNEKLFF.

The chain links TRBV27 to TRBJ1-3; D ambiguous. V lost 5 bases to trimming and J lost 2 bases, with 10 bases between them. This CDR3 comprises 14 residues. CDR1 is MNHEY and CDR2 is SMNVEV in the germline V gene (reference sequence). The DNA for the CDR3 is TGTGCCAGCAGTCCCCTCGGGGCTGGAAACACCATATATTTT. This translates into CASSPLGAGNTIYF.

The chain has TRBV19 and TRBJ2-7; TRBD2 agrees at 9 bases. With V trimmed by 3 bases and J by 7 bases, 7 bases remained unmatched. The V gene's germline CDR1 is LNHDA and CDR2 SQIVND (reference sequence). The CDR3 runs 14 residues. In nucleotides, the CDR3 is TGTGCCAGTAGTATGGGACTAGCCCGGGAGGAGCAGTACTTC. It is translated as CASSMGLAREEQYF.

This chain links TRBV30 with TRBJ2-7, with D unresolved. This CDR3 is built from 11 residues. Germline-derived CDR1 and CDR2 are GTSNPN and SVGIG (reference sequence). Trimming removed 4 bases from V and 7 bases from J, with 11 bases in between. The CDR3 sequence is CAWTALGEQYF. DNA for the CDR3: TGTGCCTGGACCGCCTTGGGAGAGCAGTACTTC.

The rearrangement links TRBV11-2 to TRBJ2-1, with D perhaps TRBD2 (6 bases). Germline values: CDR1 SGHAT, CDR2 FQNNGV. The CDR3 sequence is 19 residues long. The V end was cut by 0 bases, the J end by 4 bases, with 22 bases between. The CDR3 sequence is CASSLDSITSQRNYNEQFF. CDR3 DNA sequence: TGTGCCAGCAGCTTAGATAGTATCACTAGCCAAAGGAATTACAATGAGCAGTTCTTC.

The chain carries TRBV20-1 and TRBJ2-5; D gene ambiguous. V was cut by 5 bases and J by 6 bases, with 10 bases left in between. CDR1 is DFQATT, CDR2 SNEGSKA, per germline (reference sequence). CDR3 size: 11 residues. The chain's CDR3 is CSAGPSKTQYF. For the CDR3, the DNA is TGCAGTGCTGGGCCCTCTAAGACCCAGTACTTC.

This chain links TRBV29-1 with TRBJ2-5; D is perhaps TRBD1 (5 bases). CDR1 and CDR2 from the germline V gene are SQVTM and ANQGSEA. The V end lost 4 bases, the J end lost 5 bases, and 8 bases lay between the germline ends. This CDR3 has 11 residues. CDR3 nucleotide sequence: TGCAGCGTTGCCAGGGATGAGACCCAGTACTTC. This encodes CSVARDETQYF. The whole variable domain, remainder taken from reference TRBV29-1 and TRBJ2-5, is SAVISQKPSRDICQRGTSLTIQCQVDSQVTMMFWYRQQPGQSLTLIATANQGSEATYESGFVIDKFPISRPNLTFSTLTVSNMSPEDSSIYLCSVARDETQYFGPGTRLLVL.

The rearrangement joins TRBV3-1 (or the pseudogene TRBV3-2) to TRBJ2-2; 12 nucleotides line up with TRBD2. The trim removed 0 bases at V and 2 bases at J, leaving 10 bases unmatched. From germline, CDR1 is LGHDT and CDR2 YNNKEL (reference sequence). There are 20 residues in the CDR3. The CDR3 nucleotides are TGTGCCAGCAGCCAAGATACACTAGCGGGAGGACCGAGTAACACCGGGGAGCTGTTTTTT. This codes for CASSQDTLAGGPSNTGELFF.

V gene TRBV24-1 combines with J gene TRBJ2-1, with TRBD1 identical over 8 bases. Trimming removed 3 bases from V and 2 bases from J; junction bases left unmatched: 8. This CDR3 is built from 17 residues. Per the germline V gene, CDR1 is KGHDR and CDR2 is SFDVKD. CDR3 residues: CATSDHPQGATYNEQFF. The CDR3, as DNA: TGTGCCACCAGTGATCACCCTCAGGGGGCCACCTACAATGAGCAGTTCTTC.

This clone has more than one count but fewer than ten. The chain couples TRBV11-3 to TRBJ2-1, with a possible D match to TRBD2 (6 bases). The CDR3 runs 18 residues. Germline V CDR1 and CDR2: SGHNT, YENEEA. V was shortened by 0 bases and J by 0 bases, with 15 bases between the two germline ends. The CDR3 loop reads CASSLDQGGTSSYNEQFF. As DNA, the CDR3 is TGTGCCAGCAGCTTAGATCAGGGAGGAACTAGCTCCTACAATGAGCAGTTCTTC.

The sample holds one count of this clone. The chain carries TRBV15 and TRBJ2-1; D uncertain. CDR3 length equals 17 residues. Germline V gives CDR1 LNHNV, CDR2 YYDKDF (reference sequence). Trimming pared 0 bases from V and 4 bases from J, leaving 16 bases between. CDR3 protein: CATSRDLDGTWYNEQFF. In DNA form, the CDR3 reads TGTGCCACCAGCAGAGATCTGGATGGCACTTGGTACAATGAGCAGTTCTTC.

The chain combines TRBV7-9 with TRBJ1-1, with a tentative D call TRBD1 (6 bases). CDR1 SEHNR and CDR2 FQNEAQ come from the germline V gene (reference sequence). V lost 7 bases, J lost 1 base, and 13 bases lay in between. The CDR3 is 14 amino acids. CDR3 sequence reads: CASTWGGENTEAFF. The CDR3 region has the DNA TGTGCCAGCACCTGGGGGGGCGAGAACACTGAAGCTTTCTTT. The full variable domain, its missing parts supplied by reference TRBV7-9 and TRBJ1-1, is DTGVSQNPRHKITKRGQNVTFRCDPISEHNRLYWYRQTLGQGPEFLTYFQNEAQLEKSRLLSDRFSAERPKGSFSTLEIQRTEQGDSAMYLCASTWGGENTEAFFGQGTRLTVV.

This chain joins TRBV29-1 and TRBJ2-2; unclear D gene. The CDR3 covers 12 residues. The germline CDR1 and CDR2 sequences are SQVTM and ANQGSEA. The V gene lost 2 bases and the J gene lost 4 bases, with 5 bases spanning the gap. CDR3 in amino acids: CSVELGTGELFF. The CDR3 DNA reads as TGCAGCGTTGAACTGGGCACCGGGGAGCTGTTTTTT.

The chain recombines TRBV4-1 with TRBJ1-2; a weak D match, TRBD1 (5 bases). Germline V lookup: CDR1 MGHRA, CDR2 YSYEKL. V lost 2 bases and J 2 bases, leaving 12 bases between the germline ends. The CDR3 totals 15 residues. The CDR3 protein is CASSQSLGGNYGYTF. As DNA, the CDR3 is TGCGCCAGCAGCCAAAGTCTGGGGGGGAACTATGGCTACACCTTC.